This T cell receptor (beta chain) was recovered during a study of beta chain features in type 1 diabetes (dated by TCRdb to the late 2010s). A note on the overall study: Mean age, gender distribution, total cell number and subset yield did not differ between patients and healthy donors. A total of roughly 100 million sorted cells were examined across all samples, and the number of cells per subset was strongly correlated with RNA yield. Regulatory and stem cell-like memory subsets were isolated from only 8 patients and 8 healthy donors, whereas naive and central memory subsets came from all 30 or so donors. In the study, TCRB repertoires of sorted circulating CD4+ T cell subsets from recently diagnosed type 1 diabetes patients were compared with those of matched healthy donors.

The CDR3 spans 16 residues, from the cysteine through the phenylalanine. This entry keeps only the CDR3 DNA: 48 bases, framed from base 1. The germline V gene specifies MDHEN as CDR1 and SYDVKM as CDR2. V is reduced by 5 bases and J by 2 bases, leaving a spacing of 16 bases between them. The paper's findings and limits, for the study overall: PCR may preferentially amplify shorter templates, but because patient and control samples were amplified and corrected together, any resulting skew would affect both groups equally. Because small numbers of individuals were included in the HLA sub-analyses, any influence of HLA type on TCRB rearrangement was left unresolved. Naive, central memory and regulatory TCRB repertoires appeared to be more alike among patients than among healthy donors. A moderate but significant shortening of TCRB CDR3 length was observed in type 1 diabetes patients in all four CD4+ subsets. At VDJ recombination sites, patients with type 1 diabetes made fewer insertions and deleted more nucleotides, a pattern implying thymic rearrangement abnormalities. Sequencing cDNA rather than genomic DNA could over-represent highly expressing activated cells, although activation and CD3 levels did not differ between groups.

A single peripheral blood draw of around 0.11 L on average was collected from each donor into heparinised tubes. Naive, central memory, regulatory and stem cell-like memory CD4+ T cells were sorted on a BD FACSAria II using a panel including CD45RO, CCR7, CD25, CD127, CD95 and CD27. Purity was above 98% for every sorted population. PBMCs were separated immediately by Lymphoprep density gradient centrifugation and were stained directly, without being cultured. So that batch effects would be minimized, each experiment stained and sorted samples in pairs, pairing one healthy donor with one patient. Regarding this clone: What this receptor recognizes is not known. No clone much larger than this one lies a single base away; base qualities are absent.

The High Capacity cDNA Reverse Transcription Kit was used to reverse transcribe all of the isolated RNA, meaning that expressed TCRB transcripts were what got sequenced. Deep immunoSEQ sequencing was performed on naive, central memory and regulatory T cell samples, with an average of about 3.6 million total reads per sample. Sorted cells were lysed in RLT buffer and RNA was extracted with DNase-treated RNeasy Micro or Mini kits, depending on cell number. Each cell subset was processed separately to prevent cross-contamination, with patient and healthy donor samples processed together. The immunoSEQ multiplex PCR was used to amplify TCRB sequences from cDNA, generating 87-bp fragments that spanned the CDR3 region. Amplicons were sequenced on the Illumina HiSeq platform. The authors' analysis ran thus. Synthetic template baselines were used to correct PCR bias computationally, reads within Hamming distance 2 were collapsed together, and singletons that could not be merged were discarded. Reads were aligned to IMGT to assign V, D and J genes, CDR3 length, and insertions or deletions at six rearrangement sites. Clonotype counts were normalized to sorted cell number within each subset before computing true diversity and Gini coefficients with the tcR R package. The overlap coefficient, calculated on TCRB nucleotide sequences, was used to measure repertoire sharing. Out-of-frame TCRB sequences from naive cells were analyzed to stand in for the pre-selection repertoire. Entries here come from immuneACCESS through TCRdb and include only in-frame sequences with V and J called. Some clones fail to appear in such tables; in the studies checked, an unresolved V gene covers under half of the shortfall, and the cause of the remainder is unknown. V, J and clone size reflect that table, while D and trimming were determined from the DNA. This sample is represented by under 900,000 clones; under 20% of them were singletons. The ten top clones hold about 0.02% of the sample.

The sequenced material came from naive CD4+ T cells from blood. Interpreted using the paper, the cell subset or site label stands for: true naive CD4+ T cells. The receptor was isolated from a woman between 18 and 29 years old in good health. The V and J segments used are TRBV28 and TRBJ2-1; the D gene lacks a confident call. The CDR3 reads CASSASPFLAYNEQFF. The bases are TGTGCCAGCAGTGCCTCCCCCTTTCTAGCCTACAATGAGCAGTTCTTC.